Listed below are T cell receptor beta chains from one sample, sequenced in a study of CD8+ T cells in alopecia areata. Profiling relied on immunoSEQ multiplex PCR, and the TCRdb table lists in-frame clones only, not all of them. The sample contains some 150,000 clones, about 66% of which appear only once. The specimen was CD8+ T cells sorted from blood, collected at week 0. Receptor source: a human donor with alopecia areata. CDR3s include the opening cysteine and the closing phenylalanine or tryptophan. The order of the fields is J gene, D gene, clone size, V gene, CDR3 DNA, CDR3 protein. A D gene is named only where the DNA matches it firmly. A row's size may be missing; if present it is once, few, many or a size class.

J: TRBJ1-6
D: NA
size: NA
V: TRBV5-1
DNA: TGCGCCAGCAGCGGGGATCTCAATTCACCCCTCCACTTT
CDR3: CASSGDLNSPLHF

J: TRBJ2-7
D: TRBD1
size: few
V: TRBV5-6
DNA: TGTGCCAGCAGCTTCGGGACAGCGAACGAGCAGTACTTC
CDR3: CASSFGTANEQYF

J: TRBJ1-5
D: TRBD1
size: NA
V: TRBV15
DNA: TGTGCCACCAGCAGAGATAAGGGGGCGGGTCAGCCCCAGCATTTT
CDR3: CATSRDKGAGQPQHF

J: TRBJ2-7
D: NA
size: few
V: TRBV5-6
DNA: TGTGCCAGCAGCTTGAGTTTCCTCGAGCAGTACTTC
CDR3: CASSLSFLEQYF

J: TRBJ1-2
D: TRBD1
size: NA
V: TRBV18
DNA: TGTGCCAGCTCATGGGACAGGACAGGGGTCGATCCTGATCGCGCACACTATGGCTACACCTTC
CDR3: CASSWDRTGVDPDRAHYGYTF

J: TRBJ1-2
D: TRBD1
size: NA
V: TRBV27
DNA: TGTGCCAGCAGCCTAGGGACAGGGCTCGGCTACACCTTC
CDR3: CASSLGTGLGYTF

J: TRBJ2-7
D: TRBD1
size: NA
V: TRBV29-1
DNA: TGCAGCGTTGCTACTGGGGACAGACCCTACGAGCAGTACTTC
CDR3: CSVATGDRPYEQYF

J: TRBJ1-2
D: NA
size: NA
V: TRBV2
DNA: TGTGCCATCCAAGGGACGGGCAACTATGGCTACACCTTC
CDR3: CAIQGTGNYGYTF

J: TRBJ2-7
D: NA
size: NA
V: TRBV5-6
DNA: TGTGCCAGCAGCAAATTCTACGAGCAGTACTTC
CDR3: CASSKFYEQYF

J: TRBJ2-5
D: NA
size: NA
V: TRBV14
DNA: TGTGCCAGCAGCCAATACCGACAGCTGGAGACCCAGTACTTC
CDR3: CASSQYRQLETQYF

J: TRBJ2-1
D: TRBD1
size: NA
V: TRBV13
DNA: TGTGCCAGCAGCGCCCACGGGACAGACACGTACAATGAGCAGTTCTTC
CDR3: CASSAHGTDTYNEQFF

J: TRBJ2-3
D: NA
size: NA
V: TRBV13
DNA: TGTGCCAGCTCCCTATCTAGCACAGATACGCAGTATTTT
CDR3: CASSLSSTDTQYF

J: TRBJ2-1
D: NA
size: few
V: TRBV6-5
DNA: TGTGCCAGCAGGAACGGGACTTACAATGAGCAGTTCTTC
CDR3: CASRNGTYNEQFF

J: TRBJ2-3
D: NA
size: NA
V: TRBV2
DNA: TGTGCCAGCAGTTCGACTAGACTCACAGATACGCAGTATTTT
CDR3: CASSSTRLTDTQYF

J: TRBJ2-3
D: TRBD2
size: NA
V: TRBV2
DNA: TGTGCCAGCAGTCCAATGGGAGGGTCGGGCACACAAGATACGCAGTATTTT
CDR3: CASSPMGGSGTQDTQYF

J: TRBJ1-6
D: TRBD1
size: NA
V: TRBV6-5
DNA: TGTGCCAGCAGTTACGAGGGGACAGGGACCTCACCCCTCCACTTT
CDR3: CASSYEGTGTSPLHF

J: TRBJ2-1
D: NA
size: NA
V: TRBV29-1
DNA: TGCAGCGTTGGGGGGGACCACAATGAGCAGTTCTTC
CDR3: CSVGGDHNEQFF

J: TRBJ2-6
D: NA
size: NA
V: TRBV30
DNA: TGTGCCTGGGGGGCCAACGTCCTGACTTTC
CDR3: CAWGANVLTF

J: TRBJ2-7
D: NA
size: few
V: TRBV5-1
DNA: TGCGCCAGTTCCGAACTTAGCGGTCGCCCCTACGAGCAGTACTTC
CDR3: CASSELSGRPYEQYF

J: TRBJ2-7
D: NA
size: NA
V: TRBV10-3
DNA: TGTGCCATCAGTGAGTCGACAGGTCCCGAGCAGTACTTC
CDR3: CAISESTGPEQYF

J: TRBJ1-2
D: TRBD1
size: few
V: TRBV7-9
DNA: TGTGCCAGCAGGTACAGGGGCAATGGCTACACCTTC
CDR3: CASRYRGNGYTF

J: TRBJ1-1
D: NA
size: NA
V: TRBV27
DNA: TGTGCCAGCAGTTTAGGGGGAAACACTGAAGCTTTCTTT
CDR3: CASSLGGNTEAFF

J: TRBJ1-4
D: NA
size: NA
V: TRBV7-9
DNA: TGTGCCAGCAGTCGGTCAGAAAAACTGTTTTTT
CDR3: CASSRSEKLFF

J: TRBJ1-1
D: NA
size: NA
V: TRBV20-1
DNA: TGCAGTGCCACCCGTCGAAGTGAAGCTTTCTTT
CDR3: CSATRRSEAFF

J: TRBJ1-1
D: NA
size: few
V: TRBV14
DNA: TGTGCCAGCAGCCGCGGAGGGGGACGGGGAGCGGCTTTCTTT
CDR3: CASSRGGGRGAAFF

J: TRBJ2-5
D: TRBD1
size: NA
V: TRBV13
DNA: TGTGCCAGCAGCTCACCGGGACAGGGGGAGGTGACCCAGTACTTC
CDR3: CASSSPGQGEVTQYF

J: TRBJ2-1
D: NA
size: few
V: TRBV29-1
DNA: TGCAGCGTTGAACCCAGCTCCTACAATGAGCAGTTCTTC
CDR3: CSVEPSSYNEQFF

J: TRBJ2-1
D: NA
size: NA
V: TRBV7-6
DNA: TGTGCCAGCAGCTTAGCGGGTAGCCGTGAGCAGTTCTTC
CDR3: CASSLAGSREQFF

J: TRBJ2-3
D: NA
size: once
V: TRBV5-1
DNA: TGCGCCAGCAGCGGAGTAGAGGGTACGGCAGATACGCAGTATTTT
CDR3: CASSGVEGTADTQYF

J: TRBJ2-4
D: TRBD2
size: NA
V: TRBV7-9
DNA: TGTGCCAGCAGTCCTAGCGGGGGGGCAACAGCCAAAAACATTCAGTACTTC
CDR3: CASSPSGGATAKNIQYF

J: TRBJ1-2
D: TRBD1
size: NA
V: TRBV27
DNA: TGTGCCAGCAGTTCCACTCCGGGACAGGGTAATGCTGGCTACACCTTC
CDR3: CASSSTPGQGNAGYTF

J: TRBJ2-1
D: TRBD2
size: NA
V: TRBV5-6
DNA: TGTGCCAGCAGGGGTACTAGCGGGGCTTCCTACAATGAGCAGTTCTTC
CDR3: CASRGTSGASYNEQFF

J: TRBJ2-7
D: TRBD1
size: NA
V: TRBV5-1
DNA: TGCGCCAGCAGCTTGGTTGGGACAGGGGTCCACGAGCAGTACTTC
CDR3: CASSLVGTGVHEQYF

J: TRBJ2-7
D: NA
size: NA
V: TRBV2
DNA: TGTGCCAGCAGTGGGGGTGAGCAGTACTTC
CDR3: CASSGGEQYF

J: TRBJ1-2
D: NA
size: NA
V: TRBV4-2
DNA: TGTGCCAGCAGTCCAGCTATTGACAGTTTTTTTGGCTACACCTTC
CDR3: CASSPAIDSFFGYTF

J: TRBJ2-7
D: TRBD1
size: few
V: TRBV19
DNA: TGTGCCAGTAGACCCCGGGACAGGGCCCACGAGCAGTACTTC
CDR3: CASRPRDRAHEQYF

J: TRBJ2-7
D: TRBD1
size: NA
V: TRBV6-5
DNA: TGTGCCAGCAGTTTCACAGGGGTCTACGAGCAGTACTTC
CDR3: CASSFTGVYEQYF

J: TRBJ1-4
D: NA
size: once
V: TRBV13
DNA: TGTGCCAGCAGCTCGGGACTACGGAATGAAAAACTGTTTTTT
CDR3: CASSSGLRNEKLFF

J: TRBJ2-7
D: NA
size: once
V: TRBV6-5
DNA: TGTGCCAGCAGAACCTCCAGGGGGAGGGAGCAGTACTTC
CDR3: CASRTSRGREQYF

J: TRBJ2-2
D: TRBD1
size: NA
V: TRBV7-9
DNA: TGTGCCAGCAGCCCAGACAGGGGCACCGGGGAGCTGTTTTTT
CDR3: CASSPDRGTGELFF

J: TRBJ2-7
D: NA
size: NA
V: TRBV5-6
DNA: TGTGCCAGCAGTATAACCGCGGGGACAGTTCACGAGCAGTACTTC
CDR3: CASSITAGTVHEQYF

J: TRBJ1-1
D: NA
size: few
V: TRBV29-1
DNA: TGCAGCGTTTCGGGGGGTGAAGCTTTCTTT
CDR3: CSVSGGEAFF

J: TRBJ1-1
D: TRBD1
size: NA
V: TRBV29-1
DNA: TGCAGCGTTGAAGGAGGACAGGGGGCAAGGACTGAAGCTTTCTTT
CDR3: CSVEGGQGARTEAFF

J: TRBJ1-4
D: NA
size: NA
V: TRBV10-3
DNA: TGTGCCATCAGCCCCACGGGGACAACTAATGAAAAACTGTTTTTT
CDR3: CAISPTGTTNEKLFF